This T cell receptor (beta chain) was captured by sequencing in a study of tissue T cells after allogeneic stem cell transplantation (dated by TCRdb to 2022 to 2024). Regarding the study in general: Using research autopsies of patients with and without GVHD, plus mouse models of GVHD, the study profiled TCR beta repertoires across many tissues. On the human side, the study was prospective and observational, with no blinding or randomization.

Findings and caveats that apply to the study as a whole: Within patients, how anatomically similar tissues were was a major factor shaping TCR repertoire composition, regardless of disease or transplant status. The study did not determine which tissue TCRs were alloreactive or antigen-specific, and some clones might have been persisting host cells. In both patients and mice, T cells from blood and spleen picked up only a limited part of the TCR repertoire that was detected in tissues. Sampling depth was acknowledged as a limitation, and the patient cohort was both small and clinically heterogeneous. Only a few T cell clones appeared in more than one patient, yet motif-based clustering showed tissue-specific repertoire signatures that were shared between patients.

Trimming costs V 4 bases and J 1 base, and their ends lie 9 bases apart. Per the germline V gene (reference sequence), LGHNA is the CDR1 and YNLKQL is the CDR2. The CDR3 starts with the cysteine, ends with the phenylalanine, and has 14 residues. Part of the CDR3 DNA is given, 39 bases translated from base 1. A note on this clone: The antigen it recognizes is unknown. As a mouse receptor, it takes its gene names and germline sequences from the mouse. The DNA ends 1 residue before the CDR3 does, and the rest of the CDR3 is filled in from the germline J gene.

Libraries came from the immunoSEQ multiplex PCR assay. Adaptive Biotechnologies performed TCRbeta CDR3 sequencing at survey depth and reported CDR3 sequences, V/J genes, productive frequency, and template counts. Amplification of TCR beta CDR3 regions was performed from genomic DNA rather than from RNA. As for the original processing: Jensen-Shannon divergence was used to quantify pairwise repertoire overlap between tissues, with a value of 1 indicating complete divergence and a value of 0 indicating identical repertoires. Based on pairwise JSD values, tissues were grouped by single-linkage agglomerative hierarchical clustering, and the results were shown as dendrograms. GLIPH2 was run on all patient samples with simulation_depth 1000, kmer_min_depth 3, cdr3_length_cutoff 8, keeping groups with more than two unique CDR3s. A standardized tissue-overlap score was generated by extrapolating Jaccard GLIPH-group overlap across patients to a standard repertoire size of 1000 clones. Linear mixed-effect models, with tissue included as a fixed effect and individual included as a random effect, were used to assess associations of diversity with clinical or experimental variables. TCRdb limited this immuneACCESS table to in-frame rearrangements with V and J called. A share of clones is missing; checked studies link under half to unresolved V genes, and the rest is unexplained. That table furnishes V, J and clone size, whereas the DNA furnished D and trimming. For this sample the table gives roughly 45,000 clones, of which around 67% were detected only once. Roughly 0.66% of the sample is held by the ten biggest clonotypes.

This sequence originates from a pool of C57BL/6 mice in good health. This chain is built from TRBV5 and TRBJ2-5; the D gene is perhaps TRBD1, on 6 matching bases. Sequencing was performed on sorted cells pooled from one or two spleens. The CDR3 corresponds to CASSPQGDQDTQYF. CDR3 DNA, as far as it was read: TGTGCCAGCAGCCCACAGGGTGACCAAGACACCCAGTAC.